This T cell receptor beta chain was sequenced for a study of cytomegalovirus exposure and HLA in healthy donors. Study-wide results and caveats: A later analysis linked a missense variant in DCLRE1C to the trimming of TCR beta V and J genes.

Germline CDR1 is GTSNPN and CDR2 is SVGIG (reference sequence). The V end lost 8 bases, the J end lost 0 bases, and 15 bases lay between the germline ends. CDR3 length: 14 residues. The PCR employed 60 Vbeta primers together with 13 Jbeta primers. The data were produced by immunoSEQ multiplex PCR, yet TCRdb's version contains in-frame clones alone and is incomplete. Here the sample spans approximately 200,000 clones, 65% to 80% being singletons. Regarding this clone: The antigen is undetermined.

The sequencing sample was made of PBMCs. This clonotype was obtained from a man between 25 and 39 years old in good health and CMV-seropositive. The J gene is TRBJ2-3, the V gene TRBV30; D unresolved. The CDR3 protein is CALLRIPSTDTQYF. The DNA of the CDR3 is TGTGCCCTCCTGAGGATACCTAGCACAGATACGCAGTATTTT. The whole variable domain, filled in from reference TRBV30 and TRBJ2-3, reads SQTIHQWPATLVQPVGSPLSLECTVEGTSNPNLYWYRQAAGRGLQLLFYSVGIGQISSEVPQNLSASRPQDRQFILSSKKLLLSDSGFYLCALLRIPSTDTQYFGPGTRLTVL.